A single T cell receptor (beta chain) is shown here with its context. TCRdb's table, derived via immunoSEQ multiplex PCR, lists solely in-frame clones and lacks some. This table holds 150,000 to 200,000 clones, about nine tenths found once. The germline V and J ends were trimmed by 0 bases and 8 bases, with 16 bases remaining between them. This CDR3 comprises 15 residues. The germline V gene encodes CDR1 KGHSH and CDR2 LQKENI. The data originate from a study of T cell responses to AZD1222 COVID-19 vaccine. This material consisted of peripheral blood, taken on day 0 of AZD1222 vaccination. The chain uses TRBV18 and TRBJ1-2; D unresolved. The TCR sequence derives from an adult in good health. CDR3 in amino acids: CASSPPTGAGSGYTF. In DNA form, the CDR3 reads TGTGCCAGCTCACCACCAACGGGCGCGGGCTCAGGCTACACCTTC.